These 19 T cell receptor beta chains share one sample of origin, sequenced in a study of blood T cells in healthy people across ages. The second PCR ran roughly 7 to 12 cycles with a sample-barcoded 5' primer and J-beta primers. From the 5' RACE reads, TCRdb called clonotypes with MiXCR, one entry per CDR3 protein. Of about 680,000 distinct CDR3 sequences in the sample, about 52% were seen once. The sample consisted of blood. The receptors derive from a woman between 55 and 75 years old in good health.

This clonotype was seen once. This chain joins TRBV4-2 and TRBJ2-1; 14 bases are a match to TRBD2. V lost 3 bases and J lost 0; bases outside the gene matches: 10. Per germline, CDR1 LGHNA and CDR2 YNFKEQ. This CDR3 has 20 amino acids. CDR3 nucleotide sequence: TGTGCCAGCAGCCAGAGGGGACTAGCGGGAGCCATATACTCCTACAATGAGCAGTTCTTC. Translating it yields CASSQRGLAGAIYSYNEQFF.

This clonotype was counted at least ten times. The chain carries TRBV7-2 and TRBJ2-1, with D uncertain. CDR1 is SGHTA, CDR2 FQGNSA, per germline. Trimming pared 3 bases from V and 5 bases from J, leaving 14 bases between. This CDR3 is built from 15 residues. As DNA, the CDR3 is TGTGCCAGCAGCTTCATTAGTTTGGCAGACAATGAGCAGTTCTTC. It specifies CASSFISLADNEQFF.

This clonotype was counted a few times. The chain combines TRBV29-1 with TRBJ2-3; tentatively, D is TRBD1 or TRBD2 (6 bases each). The germline V gene encodes CDR1 SQVTM and CDR2 ANQGSEA. V was trimmed by 6 bases and J by 4 bases, leaving 14 bases between them. The length of the CDR3 is 13 residues. The CDR3 loop reads CSVEQGGADTQYF. CDR3 nucleotide sequence: TGCAGCGTCGAACAGGGAGGCGCAGATACGCAGTATTTT.

In regard to this clonotype: A junction end diverges from the germline sequence, so it may reflect a read error. This chain connects TRBV5-6 to TRBJ2-5, with TRBD1 matching 7 bases. The better agreement between TRBJ2-7 and the DNA end casts doubt on the J call. The CDR3 is made up of 13 amino acids. CDR1 and CDR2 from the germline V gene are SGHDT and YYEEEE. The CDR3 bases are TGTGCCGGCAGCTTGGGACAGTACAACGAGCAGTACTTC. This sequence encodes CAGSLGQYNEQYF.

This chain connects TRBV20-1 to TRBJ2-3, with TRBD2 identical over 9 bases. CDR1 and CDR2 (germline): DFQATT, SNEGSKA (reference sequence). This CDR3 contains 15 residues. The V gene end was trimmed by 1 base and the J gene end by 1 base; junction bases not matched to a gene: 3. This CDR3 reads CSARATSGRTDTQYF. As DNA, the CDR3 is TGCAGTGCTAGAGCTACTAGCGGGCGCACAGATACGCAGTATTTT.

As DNA, the CDR3 is TGTGCCAGCAGCTTAGTTTGGCAGGGGAACACTGAAGCTTTCTTT. Translation: CASSLVWQGNTEAFF. The chain carries TRBV7-2 and TRBJ1-1, with a possible D match to TRBD1 (5 bases). This CDR3 contains 15 residues. V lost 1 base and J lost 1, with 10 bases in between. Germline values: CDR1 SGHTA, CDR2 FQGNSA.

This clonotype was observed a handful of times. CDR3 sequence: CASSRTSGASTDTQYF. In DNA form, the CDR3 reads TGTGCCAGCAGCAGGACTAGCGGGGCTAGCACAGATACGCAGTATTTT. The chain combines TRBV4-2 with TRBJ2-3; 12 positions match TRBD2. This CDR3 has 16 residues. Germline CDR1 is LGHNA and CDR2 is YNFKEQ. J was trimmed by 0 bases and V by 5 bases; bases with no gene match: 3.

The V call is TRBV11-1, the J call TRBJ2-1; D remains unclear. The length of the CDR3 is 21 residues. Germline loops: CDR1 SGHAT, CDR2 FQDESV (reference sequence). V lost 2 bases, J lost 0 bases, and 26 bases lay in between. CDR3 in amino acids: CASSLRARTGSTQSSYNEQFF. For the CDR3, the DNA is TGTGCCAGCAGCTTAAGGGCCAGGACGGGTTCGACCCAGAGCTCCTACAATGAGCAGTTCTTC.

This chain uses TRBV6-5 with TRBJ1-5; tentatively, D is TRBD1 (5 bases). The V gene's germline CDR1 is MNHEY and CDR2 SVGAGI. The V gene lost 5 bases and the J gene lost 2 bases, with 13 bases spanning the gap. The CDR3 is 15 residues long. CDR3 amino acids: CASSGAGLGNQPQHF. The CDR3 nucleotides read TGTGCCAGCAGTGGGGCGGGTCTTGGCAATCAGCCCCAGCATTTT.

The chain recombines TRBV5-1 with TRBJ2-5, with D unresolved. The germline gives CDR1 SGHRS, CDR2 YFSETQ. The CDR3 runs 15 residues. The ends were cut back, 0 bases at V and 5 bases at J, with 14 bases in the middle. The CDR3: CASSLEGPVGETQYF. As DNA, the CDR3 is TGCGCCAGCAGCTTGGAGGGCCCAGTAGGCGAGACCCAGTACTTC.

The chain combines TRBV11-1 with TRBJ2-1; D may be TRBD2 (11 bases). CDR3 size: 22 residues. The V gene lost 4 bases and the J gene lost 3 bases, with 34 bases spanning the gap. Germline values: CDR1 SGHAT, CDR2 FQDESV (reference sequence). The CDR3 region is CASSSPPGQGTSGGGLYNEQFF. The CDR3 nucleotides are TGTGCCAGCAGCTCACCCCCGGGACAGGGGACTAGCGGCGGAGGGCTCTACAATGAGCAGTTCTTC. Drawing the rest from reference TRBV11-1 and TRBJ2-1, the complete variable domain is EAEVAQSPRYKITEKSQAVAFWCDPISGHATLYWYRQILGQGPELLVQFQDESVVDDSQLPKDRFSAERLKGVDSTLKIQPAELGDSAMYLCASSSPPGQGTSGGGLYNEQFFGPGTRLTVL.

As to this clonotype: Mismatch with germline at one junction end may stem from a read error. The V and J genes are TRBV2 and TRBJ2-2; 7 nucleotides agree with TRBD2. The CDR3 is 15 amino acids. Looked up from germline, CDR1 is SNHLY and CDR2 is FYNNEI. The CDR3 sequence: CTSTGGPPGTGELFF. The CDR3 DNA reads TGTACCAGCACGGGGGGTCCCCCGGGCACCGGGGAGCTGTTTTTT.

This chain uses TRBV18 with TRBJ2-4; possible D gene TRBD1, 6 bases. The better agreement between TRBJ2-7 and the DNA end casts doubt on the J call. Per the germline V gene, CDR1 is KGHSH and CDR2 is LQKENI. The CDR3 is 15 amino acids. The DNA of the CDR3 is TGTGCCAGCTCACCGTCGACAGGCCTGCCCTGCGAGCAGTACTTC. Residues: CASSPSTGLPCEQYF.

With regard to this clonotype: At one end, the junction sequence differs from germline, possibly due to a read error. The chain carries TRBV9 and TRBJ2-1, with 10 bases aligning to TRBD2. The CDR3 is 17 residues long. From germline, CDR1 is SGDLS and CDR2 YYNGEE. The CDR3 spells CASSAAQTSGSYDEQFF. The CDR3 coding sequence is TGTGCCAGCAGCGCAGCCCAGACTAGCGGGTCCTACGATGAGCAGTTCTTC.

The chain couples TRBV4-3 to TRBJ2-1; no definite D call. CDR3 length: 15 residues. From germline, CDR1 is LGHNA and CDR2 YSLEER. The V and J ends lost 0 bases and 3 bases respectively, with 9 bases between them. Written as DNA, the CDR3 is TGCGCCAGCAGCCAAGAGTACCCGAACTACAATGAGCAGTTCTTC. It specifies CASSQEYPNYNEQFF.

The gene calls are TRBV2 and TRBJ2-7; TRBD2 aligns across 7 bases. The CDR3 covers 14 residues. The germline V gene has CDR1 SNHLY and CDR2 FYNNEI. V gave up 11 bases and J gave up 1 base; unmatched junction bases: 11. The CDR3 spells CASREGTLSYEQYF. The CDR3 bases are TGTGCCTCCAGGGAGGGGACCCTATCCTACGAGCAGTACTTC.

This clonotype was observed a single time. The J gene is TRBJ2-2, the V gene TRBV4-3, with 7 bases matching TRBD2. This CDR3 region has 14 residues. Germline CDR1 is LGHNA and CDR2 is YSLEER. V dropped 3 bases and J dropped 8; count of bases not matched to a gene: 6. CDR3 amino acids: CASSHREGKGELFF. CDR3 bases: TGCGCCAGCAGCCACAGGGAGGGGAAGGGGGAGCTGTTTTTT.

The chain employs TRBV30 and TRBJ2-5; 15 nucleotides line up with TRBD2. In germline, CDR1 is GTSNPN, CDR2 SVGIG (reference sequence). Trimming at V came to 0 bases and at J to 4 bases, leaving 9 bases not matched to a gene. The CDR3 spans 18 residues. The CDR3 DNA is TGTGCCTGGAGTGTAACCCGGACTAGCGGGAGGGCCGCAGAGACCCAGTACTTC. This translates into CAWSVTRTSGRAAETQYF.

The table lists this clonotype with a few counts. This chain joins TRBV5-1 and TRBJ2-3; D is uncertain. The CDR3 is 12 amino acids. Looked up from germline, CDR1 is SGHRS and CDR2 is YFSETQ. Trimming took 5 bases from V and 6 from J, leaving 10 bases between them. The DNA of the CDR3 is TGCGCCAGCAGACCGGGTCGTGATACGCAGTATTTT. Its protein is CASRPGRDTQYF. Filled out from reference TRBV5-1 and TRBJ2-3, the complete variable domain reads KAGVTQTPRYLIKTRGQQVTLSCSPISGHRSVSWYQQTPGQGLQFLFEYFSETQRNKGNFPGRFSGRQFSNSRSEMNVSTLELGDSALYLCASRPGRDTQYFGPGTRLTVL.